This TCR beta chain was sequenced during a study of OX40 agonist ivuxolimab in advanced cancers. Study-wide background: The study gave patients intravenous ivuxolimab at 0.01 to 10 mg/kg every 2 weeks.

CDR1 and CDR2 from the germline V gene are MNHEY and SVGAGI. This CDR3 region has 13 residues. V dropped 8 bases and J dropped 0; count of bases not matched to a gene: 0. Notes on the study in general: Clonal expansion by week 6 occurred in CD4+ and CD8+ blood T cells (at 0.1 to 3.0 mg/kg).

Sequenced by immunoSEQ multiplex PCR; TCRdb stores in-frame clones only, minus some. Found here are roughly 90,000 clones, roughly 89% of them singletons; the top ten hold roughly 8.7%. With autoimmune disease history or systemic immunosuppression, patients were excluded. About this clone itself: Its antigen is unidentified.

Sequencing was performed on CD4+ or CD8+ T cells sorted from blood, taken in a trial of the OX40 agonist ivuxolimab. The receptor was isolated from an adult with an advanced solid tumor such as melanoma, head and neck, liver or kidney cancer. The rearrangement links TRBV6-5 to TRBJ2-7, with 11 positions matching TRBD2. The CDR3 region is CASLAGGSYEQYF. The CDR3 coding sequence is TGTGCCAGCCTAGCGGGAGGCTCCTACGAGCAGTACTTC.